The rows below give T cell receptor beta chains drawn from one sample of a study of beta chain features in type 1 diabetes. The protocol was immunoSEQ multiplex PCR, while the TCRdb copy is restricted to in-frame clones and leaves out a portion. The table has around 290,000 clones, about 7.8% seen once; the top ten hold roughly 0.94%. The specimen was central memory CD4+ T cells from blood. The receptors come from a woman in her late teens or twenties in good health. The CDR3 runs from the conserved cysteine through the conserved F or W. D genes are given only for firm matches. Some rows have no size entry. The others give once, few or many, or a class for an expanded clone.

d_call j_call clone_size cdr3_length v_call cdr3_aa cdr3_nt
TRBD2 TRBJ2-2 many 17 TRBV4-3 CASSQAYSGANTGELFF TGCGCCAGCAGCCAAGCGTATAGCGGGGCGAACACCGGGGAGCTGTTTTTT
- TRBJ2-1 few 13 TRBV29-1 CSVPGTLLNEQFF TGCAGCGTGCCCGGGACGCTACTCAATGAGCAGTTCTTC
- TRBJ2-5 - 15 TRBV6-1 CASLPSQGSGAPQYF TGTGCCAGCCTCCCCTCCCAAGGTAGCGGAGCGCCCCAGTACTTC
TRBD1 TRBJ2-1 few 14 TRBV25-1 CASYGQGRDNEQFF TGTGCCAGCTACGGACAGGGGCGGGACAATGAGCAGTTCTTC
TRBD1 TRBJ1-5 few 15 TRBV5-4 CASSRGQGRDQPQHF TGTGCCAGCAGCCGGGGACAGGGAAGGGACCAGCCCCAGCATTTT
- TRBJ2-1 few 17 TRBV7-9 CASSLVRGFGRDNEQFF TGTGCCAGCAGCTTAGTCAGGGGCTTTGGTCGCGACAATGAGCAGTTCTTC
TRBD1 TRBJ1-5 many 14 TRBV5-6 CASSSRGSNQPQHF TGTGCCAGCAGCTCCAGGGGGAGCAATCAGCCCCAGCATTTT
TRBD1 TRBJ1-5 few 15 TRBV27 CASSPTGGSGQPQHF TGTGCCAGCAGTCCGACAGGGGGAAGTGGTCAGCCCCAGCATTTT
TRBD2 TRBJ2-5 few 13 TRBV29-1 CSGVTSPAETQYF TGCAGCGGGGTGACTAGCCCGGCAGAGACCCAGTACTTC
- TRBJ1-1 - 13 TRBV6-5 CASSYMMNTEAFF TGTGCCAGCAGTTACATGATGAACACTGAAGCTTTCTTT
TRBD1 TRBJ1-4 - 14 TRBV6-6 CASSPGTGHEKLFF TGTGCCAGCAGTCCCGGGACAGGGCATGAAAAACTGTTTTTT
TRBD2 TRBJ2-7 few 15 TRBV2 CASSRLAGEFSEQYF TGTGCCAGCAGCCGACTAGCGGGAGAGTTTAGCGAGCAGTACTTC
- TRBJ2-3 few 17 TRBV29-1 CSVEEVGQGPEFDTQYF TGCAGCGTTGAAGAGGTGGGGCAGGGGCCGGAGTTCGATACGCAGTATTTT
- TRBJ1-5 - 13 TRBV6-5 CASSYQGDLPQHF TGTGCCAGCAGTTACCAAGGAGATCTGCCCCAGCATTTT
- TRBJ1-3 many 14 TRBV7-2 CASSLGFTGNTIYF TGTGCCAGCAGCTTAGGTTTTACTGGAAACACCATATATTTT
- TRBJ1-3 few 16 TRBV7-9 CASSSPRGRARGTIYF TGTGCCAGCAGCTCCCCCCGGGGCAGAGCCCGGGGCACCATATATTTT
- TRBJ1-2 few 13 TRBV13 CASSLYRESGYTF TGTGCCAGCAGCTTATACAGGGAGTCTGGCTACACCTTC
- TRBJ1-4 few 14 TRBV29-1 CSVGEGTPNEKLFF TGCAGCGTTGGCGAGGGTACACCTAATGAAAAACTGTTTTTT
TRBD2 TRBJ2-7 - 15 TRBV2 CASSPKMRERLEQYF TGTGCCAGCAGTCCGAAGATGCGGGAGCGTCTCGAGCAGTACTTC
- TRBJ1-1 few 13 TRBV11-3 CASNQQMNTEAFF TGTGCCAGCAACCAACAGATGAACACTGAAGCTTTCTTT
TRBD2 TRBJ2-5 - 17 TRBV7-2 CASSLTSGGTIVETQYF TGTGCCAGCAGCCTCACTAGCGGGGGTACTATCGTAGAGACCCAGTACTTC
- TRBJ2-3 - 14 TRBV9 CASSVSWSTDTQYF TGTGCCAGCAGCGTGAGCTGGAGCACAGATACGCAGTATTTT
- TRBJ2-7 - 14 TRBV4-2 CASSRGEPPYEQYF TGTGCCAGCAGCAGAGGCGAGCCTCCGTACGAGCAGTACTTC
TRBD1 TRBJ2-3 few 14 TRBV6-1 CASIRTGITDTQYF TGTGCCAGCATCAGGACAGGCATCACAGATACGCAGTATTTT